This is a list of T cell receptor beta chains from one sample in a study of OX40 agonist ivuxolimab in advanced cancers. The protocol was immunoSEQ multiplex PCR, while the TCRdb copy is restricted to in-frame clones and leaves out a portion. The table shows around 50,000 clones, with roughly 89% occurring only once. Sequencing used CD4+ or CD8+ T cells sorted from blood, obtained in a trial of the OX40 agonist ivuxolimab. These receptors all stem from an adult with an advanced solid tumor such as melanoma, head and neck, liver or kidney cancer. The CDR3 runs from the conserved cysteine through the conserved F or W. D genes are given only for firm matches. Clone size is shown for a subset of rows, as once, few, many or a class of expanded clone.

.	TRBV7-9	TRBJ1-2	once	14	CASSLGGQNYGYTF	TGTGCCAGCAGCTTGGGGGGGCAGAACTATGGCTACACCTTC
.	TRBV20-1	TRBJ1-1	.	10	CSASPHEAFF	TGCAGTGCTAGCCCACATGAAGCTTTCTTT
TRBD2	TRBV4-3	TRBJ2-7	once	16	CASSQGGAGRTYEQYF	TGCGCCAGCAGCCAGGGAGGAGCGGGGCGAACCTACGAGCAGTACTTC
TRBD2	TRBV7-9	TRBJ2-1	.	14	CASSLTSGDHEQFF	TGTGCCAGCAGCTTAACTAGCGGGGACCATGAGCAGTTCTTC
TRBD1	TRBV7-9	TRBJ2-7	medium-sized	12	CASRDRAYEQYF	TGTGCCAGCAGGGACAGGGCCTACGAGCAGTACTTC
.	TRBV28	TRBJ1-2	few	13	CASSATGTAGYTF	TGTGCCAGCAGTGCCACAGGGACGGCTGGCTACACCTTC
.	TRBV7-9	TRBJ1-5	few	15	CASSLQGYSNQPQHF	TGTGCCAGCAGCTTACAGGGGTATAGCAATCAGCCCCAGCATTTT
TRBD1	TRBV6-6	TRBJ1-2	once	15	CASSPPDRGQGGYTF	TGTGCCAGCAGTCCCCCGGACAGGGGGCAAGGGGGCTACACCTTC
.	TRBV2	TRBJ2-7	.	15	CASIPPGTFTYEQYF	TGTGCCAGCATCCCACCCGGGACCTTTACCTACGAGCAGTACTTC
TRBD2	TRBV19	TRBJ2-3	many	13	CASTSGGSDTQYF	TGTGCCAGTACTAGCGGGGGATCCGATACGCAGTATTTT
.	TRBV27	TRBJ2-7	.	14	CASKVEPVTYEQYF	TGTGCCAGCAAGGTGGAGCCAGTAACCTACGAGCAGTACTTC
.	TRBV5-1	TRBJ2-7	.	14	CASSLESYPYEQYF	TGCGCCAGCAGCTTGGAATCTTACCCCTACGAGCAGTACTTC
.	TRBV7-9	TRBJ1-1	.	17	CASSPSAPGPGNTEAFF	TGTGCCAGCAGCCCTAGTGCCCCGGGCCCGGGAAACACTGAAGCTTTCTTT
.	TRBV30	TRBJ2-1	.	12	CAWDKASPEQFF	TGTGCCTGGGACAAGGCTAGTCCAGAGCAGTTCTTC
TRBD1	TRBV28	TRBJ1-5	.	14	CASSLDRGSQPQHF	TGTGCCAGCAGTTTAGACAGGGGTAGTCAGCCCCAGCATTTT